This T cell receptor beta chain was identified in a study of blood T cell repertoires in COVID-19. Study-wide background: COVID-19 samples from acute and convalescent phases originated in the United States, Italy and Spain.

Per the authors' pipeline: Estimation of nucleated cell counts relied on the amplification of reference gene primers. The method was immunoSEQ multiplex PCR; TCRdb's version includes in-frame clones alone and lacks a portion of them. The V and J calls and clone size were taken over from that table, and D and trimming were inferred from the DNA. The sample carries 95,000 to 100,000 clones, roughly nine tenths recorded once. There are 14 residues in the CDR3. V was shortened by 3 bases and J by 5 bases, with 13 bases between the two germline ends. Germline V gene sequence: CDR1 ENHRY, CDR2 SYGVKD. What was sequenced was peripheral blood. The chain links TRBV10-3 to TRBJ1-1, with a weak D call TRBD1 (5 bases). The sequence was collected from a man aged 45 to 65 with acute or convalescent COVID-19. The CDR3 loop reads CAISDRAGLTEAFF. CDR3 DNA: TGTGCCATCAGTGATAGGGCGGGGCTTACTGAAGCTTTCTTT.